This entry describes one T cell receptor beta chain. The source of the sample is a study of blood T cell repertoires in COVID-19. At the level of the study: COVID-19 samples from acute and convalescent phases originated in the United States, Italy and Spain. Sources were T cells, B-cell-depleted T cells, or PBMCs; the material itself was cDNA or gDNA.

Trimming removed 0 bases from V and 3 bases from J; junction bases left unmatched: 6. Germline V gene data show CDR1 as SGHRS and CDR2 as YFSETQ. CDR3 length equals 17 residues. Repertoires were generated with immunoSEQ multiplex PCR, while TCRdb's copy carries only in-frame clones and drops some. The sample records around 260,000 clones, 88% being singletons. The source material was peripheral blood. The J gene is TRBJ2-1, the V gene TRBV5-1, with 10 bases lining up with TRBD2. This clonotype was sampled from a man in his sixties who had recovered from COVID-19. For the CDR3, the DNA is TGCGCCAGCAGCTTGGTTGCTAGCGGGGGATTCTACAATGAGCAGTTCTTC. Translation gives CASSLVASGGFYNEQFF. Full variable domain (missing parts from reference TRBV5-1 and TRBJ2-1): KAGVTQTPRYLIKTRGQQVTLSCSPISGHRSVSWYQQTPGQGLQFLFEYFSETQRNKGNFPGRFSGRQFSNSRSEMNVSTLELGDSALYLCASSLVASGGFYNEQFFGPGTRLTVL.